The 12 T cell receptor beta chains below all came from one sample that was sequenced in a study of spatial heterogeneity in lung cancer. General study results and limits: Counts of expanded intratumoral alpha and beta TCRs tracked tumor mutation counts.

Their specific antigens are unknown. The time point denotes: sample taken at primary tumor resection. TCRdb re-derived calls from the 5' RACE reads in MiXCR, one entry per CDR3 protein. The sample records about 15,000 distinct CDR3 sequences, roughly 7.3% being singletons. Here the sequenced sample was lung tumor tissue, taken at surgery. The receptor set was obtained from a male donor with early-stage non-small cell lung cancer.

This clonotype was counted many times. The rearrangement uses TRBV6-2 or TRBV6-3 and TRBJ1-4; D remains unclear. This CDR3 is 15 amino acids long. Trimming took 9 bases from V and 3 from J, leaving 17 bases between them. Germline CDR1 reads MNHEY; CDR2 reads SVGEGT. CDR3 sequence (DNA): TGTGCCAGTTTACGTTTACAGCCTTCTAATGAAAAACTGTTTTTT. As protein: CASLRLQPSNEKLFF.

This clonotype has at least ten counts. The chain joins TRBV24-1 to TRBJ1-5; D perhaps matches TRBD1 (5 bases). The CDR3 loop spans 12 amino acids. V lost 7 bases and J lost 6, with 9 bases in between. The germline V gene has CDR1 KGHDR and CDR2 SFDVKD. CDR3 amino acids: CATSEGSQPQHF. CDR3 nucleotide sequence: TGTGCCACCAGCGAGGGGAGTCAGCCCCAGCATTTT.

To note about this clonotype: A read error may explain this, as a much larger clone is one base away. V is TRBV7-2 and J is TRBJ2-3; 8 bases fit TRBD2. The germline V gene has CDR1 SGHTA and CDR2 FQGNSA. The CDR3 has 16 residues. V was clipped by 6 bases and J by 4 bases; unmatched bases: 12. The CDR3 DNA sequence: TGTGCCAGCAGGCTATACGGGGGGGGCCCCTCAGATACGCAGTATTTT. It specifies CASRLYGGGPSDTQYF.

This clonotype has ten or more counts. V gene TRBV7-9 combines with J gene TRBJ1-1; 7 bases are shared with TRBD1. The CDR3 runs 15 residues. Germline lookup yields CDR1 SEHNR and CDR2 FQNEAQ (reference sequence). J was trimmed by 0 bases and V by 5 bases; bases with no gene match: 6. CDR3 coding DNA: TGTGCCAGCAGCCCCGGGGACAGAATGAACACTGAAGCTTTCTTT. It encodes CASSPGDRMNTEAFF. The full variable domain, completed using reference TRBV7-9 and TRBJ1-1, is DTGVSQNPRHKITKRGQNVTFRCDPISEHNRLYWYRQTLGQGPEFLTYFQNEAQLEKSRLLSDRFSAERPKGSFSTLEIQRTEQGDSAMYLCASSPGDRMNTEAFFGQGTRLTVV.

This clonotype has at least ten counts. This chain joins TRBV6-1 and TRBJ2-7; D ambiguous. The CDR3 sequence is 14 residues long. V shed 1 base and J shed 0 bases, with 7 bases lying between them. Germline-derived CDR1 and CDR2 are MNHNS and SASEGT. The CDR3 loop is CASSEDVRSYEQYV. The CDR3 bases are TGTGCCAGCAGTGAAGATGTCCGCTCCTACGAGCAGTACGTC.

This clonotype was seen once. A much larger clone lies one base from this, so it may be a read error. The chain uses TRBV5-6 and TRBJ1-2; D is uncertain. The CDR3 totals 14 residues. Trimming stripped 4 bases from V and 4 bases from J, with 14 bases between. Germline CDR1 and CDR2: SGHDT and YYEEEE. CDR3 protein: CASSRSVISYGYTF. In DNA, the CDR3 is TGTGCCAGCAGCCGTTCGGTGATAAGCTATGGCTACACCTTC.

This clonotype was counted ten times or more. The chain has TRBV20-1 and TRBJ2-6; 8 positions match TRBD1. This CDR3 is 14 amino acids long. Germline CDR1 is DFQATT and CDR2 is SNEGSKA (reference sequence). In nucleotides, the CDR3 is TGCAGCGCGGGACAGGACTCTGGGGCCAACGTCCTGACTTTC. This sequence encodes CSAGQDSGANVLTF.

This rearrangement joins TRBV19 to TRBJ2-7, with D possibly TRBD1 on 6 matching bases. From germline, CDR1 is LNHDA and CDR2 SQIVND (reference sequence). The CDR3 has 15 amino acids. The V end was cut by 6 bases, the J end by 0 bases, with 15 bases between. CDR3 loop: CASSKTGINSYEQYF. CDR3 DNA sequence: TGTGCCAGTAGCAAGACAGGCATTAACTCCTACGAGCAGTACTTC.

This clonotype has ten or more counts. The chain recombines TRBV5-6 with TRBJ2-2; 7 nucleotides align to TRBD1. Germline V lookup: CDR1 SGHDT, CDR2 YYEEEE. The CDR3 contains 13 residues. The trim removed 4 bases at V and 8 bases at J, leaving 5 bases unmatched. The CDR3 DNA is TGTGCCAGCAGCCTCGGGACAGCTGGGGAGCTGTTTTTT. Protein product: CASSLGTAGELFF.

A few counts support this clonotype. This chain joins TRBV19 and TRBJ2-3; TRBD1 is a possible D gene (6 bases). The CDR3 sequence is 16 residues long. The germline V and J ends were trimmed by 5 bases and 6 bases, with 21 bases remaining between them. The germline V gene has CDR1 LNHDA and CDR2 SQIVND (reference sequence). As DNA, the CDR3 is TGTGCCAGTAGTGTTAGGGGGAACAACTTTCTGGATACGCAGTATTTT. Residues: CASSVRGNNFLDTQYF.

The chain uses TRBV2 and TRBJ1-1, with D perhaps TRBD1 (5 bases). The V gene lost 0 bases and the J gene lost 0 bases, with 14 bases spanning the gap. CDR3 length: 17 amino acids. Germline V CDR1 and CDR2: SNHLY, FYNNEI. This CDR3 reads CASSEALQGVLNTEAFF. The CDR3 DNA follows: TGTGCCAGCAGTGAAGCGCTTCAAGGGGTTTTGAACACTGAAGCTTTCTTT.

This clonotype showed up many times. The chain uses TRBV7-8 and TRBJ2-7; possible D gene TRBD2, 5 bases. The CDR3 runs to 13 residues. V lost 5 bases and J 3 bases, leaving 11 bases between the germline ends. Per the germline V gene, CDR1 is SGHVS and CDR2 is FQNEAQ. CDR3 coding DNA: TGTGCCAGCAGCCTGACCCGGGACTACGAGCAGTACGTC. Translated, it gives CASSLTRDYEQYV.